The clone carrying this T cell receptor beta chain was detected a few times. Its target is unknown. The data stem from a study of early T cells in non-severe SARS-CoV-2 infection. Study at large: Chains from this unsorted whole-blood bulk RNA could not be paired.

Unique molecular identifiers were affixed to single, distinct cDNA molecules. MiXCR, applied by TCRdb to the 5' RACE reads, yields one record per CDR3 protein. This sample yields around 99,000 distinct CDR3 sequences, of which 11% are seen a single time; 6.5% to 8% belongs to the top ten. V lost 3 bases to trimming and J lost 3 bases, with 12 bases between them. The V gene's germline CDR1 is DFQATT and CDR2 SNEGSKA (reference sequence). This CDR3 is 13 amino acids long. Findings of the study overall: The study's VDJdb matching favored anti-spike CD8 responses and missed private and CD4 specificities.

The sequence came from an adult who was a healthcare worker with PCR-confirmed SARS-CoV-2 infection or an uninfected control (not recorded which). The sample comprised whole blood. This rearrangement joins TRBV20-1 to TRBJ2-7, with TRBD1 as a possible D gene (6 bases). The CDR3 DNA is TGCAGTGCTAGCTCAGGGGATAACTACGAGCAGTACTTC. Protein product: CSASSGDNYEQYF.